These T cell receptor beta chains were read from a single sample in a study of T cell responses to AZD1222 COVID-19 vaccine. Clones were sequenced by immunoSEQ multiplex PCR, and TCRdb holds only the in-frame ones, with some missing. The sample contains about 140,000 clones, more than 80% of which appear only once. This specimen consisted of peripheral blood, obtained on day 0 of AZD1222 vaccination. The receptors come from an adult in good health. Each CDR3 is given with its conserved first and last residue. The D gene is left open where the match is weak. Clone size is given for some rows only: seen once, a few or many times, or a class if the clone is expanded.

abundance,v_gene,j_gene,d_gene,CDR3nt,CDR3aa
few,TRBV6-5,TRBJ1-1,NA,TGTGCCAGCAGTTACCGGGGGGGGGACACTGAAGCTTTCTTT,CASSYRGGDTEAFF
once,TRBV7-9,TRBJ2-7,TRBD1,TGTGCCAGCAGCTCCGCGACAGGGAGCTCCTACGAGCAGTACTTC,CASSSATGSSYEQYF
NA,TRBV18,TRBJ1-6,NA,TGTGCCAGCTCACCTGTTGGTTATTCACCCCTCCACTTT,CASSPVGYSPLHF
NA,TRBV18,TRBJ1-6,NA,TGTGCCAGCTCACCCGACAGCTCCTATAATTCACCCCTCCACTTT,CASSPDSSYNSPLHF
NA,TRBV28,TRBJ1-4,TRBD1,TGTGCCAGCAGAAATCCGGGACAGGGGTATGAAAAACTGTTTTTT,CASRNPGQGYEKLFF
NA,TRBV7-3,TRBJ1-6,NA,TGTGCCAGCAGCTTAGGGAATTCACCCCTCCACTTT,CASSLGNSPLHF
NA,TRBV4-3,TRBJ1-3,NA,TGCGCCAGCAGCCAAGATCGACAGCGAAACACCATATATTTT,CASSQDRQRNTIYF
few,TRBV3-1/TRBV3-2,TRBJ2-7,NA,TGTGCCAGCAGCCCCAATGTGGGATACGAGCAGTACTTC,CASSPNVGYEQYF
NA,TRBV6-2/TRBV6-3,TRBJ1-1,NA,TGTGCCAGCAGTCGTTACCTCATGAACACTGAAGCTTTCTTT,CASSRYLMNTEAFF
NA,TRBV18,TRBJ2-5,NA,TGTGCCAGCTCGAATCAAGAGACCCAGTACTTC,CASSNQETQYF
NA,TRBV7-9,TRBJ1-4,TRBD1,TGTGCCAGCAGCTCCGACAGGGGGATCGATGAAAAACTGTTTTTT,CASSSDRGIDEKLFF
few,TRBV6-5,TRBJ1-2,NA,TGTGCCAGCAGTTGGACAGCTAACTATGGCTACACCTTC,CASSWTANYGYTF
NA,TRBV23-1,TRBJ2-5,TRBD1,TGCGCCAGCAAACAGGGGGAGGAGACCCAGTACTTC,CASKQGEETQYF
NA,TRBV5-4,TRBJ1-1,NA,TGTGCCAGCAGCTTGGGGCTACAGAACACTGAAGCTTTCTTT,CASSLGLQNTEAFF
NA,TRBV11-2,TRBJ2-7,NA,TGTGCCAGCAGCTTAGTACCGGCAGGGCCCGAGCAGTACTTC,CASSLVPAGPEQYF
once,TRBV5-8,TRBJ1-4,NA,TGTGCCAGCAGCTCTCAGGGATATGCAACTAATGAAAAACTGTTTTTT,CASSSQGYATNEKLFF
NA,TRBV27,TRBJ2-3,TRBD2,TGTGCCAGCAGTTTATCGGCTAGCGGGAGTCCAGATACGCAGTATTTT,CASSLSASGSPDTQYF